These 20 T cell receptor beta chains were all obtained from the same sample, sequenced in a study of cytotoxic CD8 clonotypes in ibrutinib-treated CLL. The protocol was immunoSEQ multiplex PCR, while the TCRdb copy is restricted to in-frame clones and leaves out a portion. Of 13,000 to 15,000 clones listed, around half were seen once; the top ten hold under 40%. The source material was PBMCs, sampled at an approximately 25-month disease-progression time point, from a patient treated with ibrutinib. These TCRs come from a human donor with chronic lymphocytic leukemia.

The chain combines TRBV6-9 with TRBJ1-5, with 7 bases fitting TRBD1. Unmatched junction bases numbered 17, after V lost 2 bases and J lost 7 bases. There are 18 residues in the CDR3. Germline V gives CDR1 MNHGY, CDR2 SVAAGI. CDR3 in DNA: TGTGCCAGCAGTTATCCTTTAGGACAGGTAGGAAAGTTCCAGCCCCAGCATTTT. Translated, it gives CASSYPLGQVGKFQPQHF.

The V and J genes are TRBV5-4 and TRBJ1-4; possibly TRBD1 for D (6 bases). This CDR3 contains 14 residues. Germline V CDR1 and CDR2: SGHNT, YYREEE (reference sequence). Trimming took off 3 bases at V and 8 bases at J, with 14 bases between the two ends. CDR3 in DNA: TGTGCCAGCAGCTCGCAAATGGGGACAGAAAAACTGTTTTTT. Its translation: CASSSQMGTEKLFF. The full variable domain, in which reference TRBV5-4 and TRBJ1-4 provide the parts outside the CDR3, is ETGVTQSPTHLIKTRGQQVTLRCSSQSGHNTVSWYQQALGQGPQFIFQYYREEENGRGNFPPRFSGLQFPNYSSELNVNALELDDSALYLCASSSQMGTEKLFFGSGTQLSVL.

The rearrangement links TRBV11-2 to TRBJ1-3, with D perhaps matching TRBD1 (6 bases). Germline V gene lookup returns CDR1 SGHAT and CDR2 FQNNGV. The CDR3 length is 15 residues. The V and J ends lost 11 bases and 0 bases respectively, with 17 bases between them. CDR3 residues: CALGNRAYSGNTIYF. The CDR3 DNA reads as TGTGCCCTAGGGAACAGGGCATACTCTGGAAACACCATATATTTT.

This clone has a handful of counts. The V call is TRBV11-2, the J call TRBJ1-2; 7 bases map to TRBD1. V dropped 8 bases and J dropped 1; count of bases not matched to a gene: 10. CDR3 size: 15 residues. Germline V CDR1 and CDR2: SGHAT, FQNNGV. The DNA of the CDR3 is TGTGCCAGCGCCCAGGGGGGGTCCCTTAACTATGGCTACACCTTC. It codes for CASAQGGSLNYGYTF.

By frequency in the sample, this clone is medium-sized. CDR3 sequence: CASSAQGYEQYF. As DNA, the CDR3 is TGTGCCAGCAGTGCACAGGGGTACGAGCAGTACTTC. This sequence joins TRBV2 and TRBJ2-7; 7 bases match TRBD1. The junction had 1 base not matched to a gene; V was cut back by 4 bases and J by 4 bases. This CDR3 is built from 12 residues. CDR1 and CDR2 from the germline V gene are SNHLY and FYNNEI.

The V and J genes are TRBV19 and TRBJ1-3; possibly TRBD1 for D (6 bases). CDR1 is LNHDA and CDR2 is SQIVND in the germline V gene (reference sequence). Deletions cut 5 bases from V and 1 base from J, with 24 bases between. The CDR3 consists of 19 residues. CDR3: CASSPLQDRTNNSGNTIYF. The CDR3 nucleotides are TGTGCCAGTAGTCCTCTTCAGGACAGAACAAATAATTCTGGAAACACCATATATTTT.

This chain uses TRBV20-1 with TRBJ2-3; no clear D. CDR1 and CDR2 (germline): DFQATT, SNEGSKA (reference sequence). The CDR3 has 10 residues. V was shortened by 4 bases and J by 12 bases, with 11 bases between the two germline ends. In DNA, the CDR3 is TGCAGTGCTATAGATCCCCCCCAGTATTTT. Its protein is CSAIDPPQYF.

The chain uses TRBV7-6 and TRBJ2-5; D gene uncertain. The germline V gene encodes CDR1 SGHVS and CDR2 FNYEAQ. Trimming removed 5 bases at V and 5 bases at J, with 12 bases between. This CDR3 spans 13 amino acids. The DNA for the CDR3 is TGTGCCAGCAGCAACACCCTTCGCGAGACCCAGTACTTC. Amino acid sequence: CASSNTLRETQYF.

V is TRBV2 and J is TRBJ2-5; D is unclear. V dropped 4 bases and J dropped 4 bases, with 10 bases sitting between them. CDR1 and CDR2 from the germline V gene are SNHLY and FYNNEI. The CDR3 sequence is 13 residues long. CDR3 sequence: CASSVSGLETQYF. The CDR3 DNA reads TGTGCCAGCAGTGTATCTGGCCTAGAGACCCAGTACTTC.

The chain combines TRBV7-6 with TRBJ2-7; D remains unclear. The V end was cut by 0 bases, the J end by 6 bases, with 15 bases between. Germline CDR1 is SGHVS and CDR2 is FNYEAQ. CDR3 length: 15 residues. The CDR3 sequence: CASSLAQGKNVEQYF. As DNA, the CDR3 is TGTGCCAGCAGCTTAGCGCAAGGTAAAAACGTCGAGCAGTACTTC.

This clone was seen a handful of times. The chain is built from TRBV19 and TRBJ2-1; 9 nucleotides match TRBD1. The germline V gene encodes CDR1 LNHDA and CDR2 SQIVND (reference sequence). V shed 4 bases, J shed 4 bases, and the junction held 8 bases outside the gene matches. The CDR3 loop spans 16 amino acids. The CDR3 DNA sequence: TGTGCCAGTAGTACTCTCACAGGGGGCGATTACAATGAGCAGTTCTTC. Its protein product is CASSTLTGGDYNEQFF.

The gene calls are TRBV5-1 and TRBJ2-1; D is perhaps TRBD1 or TRBD2 (5 bases each). Trimming stripped 4 bases from V and 12 bases from J, with 23 bases between. The length of the CDR3 is 15 residues. CDR1 SGHRS and CDR2 YFSETQ come from the germline V gene. For the CDR3, the DNA is TGCGCCAGCAGCCCTACCGCCGGCGAGGGGCTTGGGCAGTTCTTC. It is translated as CASSPTAGEGLGQFF. The full variable domain, its missing parts supplied by reference TRBV5-1 and TRBJ2-1, is KAGVTQTPRYLIKTRGQQVTLSCSPISGHRSVSWYQQTPGQGLQFLFEYFSETQRNKGNFPGRFSGRQFSNSRSEMNVSTLELGDSALYLCASSPTAGEGLGQFFGPGTRLTVL.

This clone was seen a few times. At the DNA level, this CDR3 is encoded by other sequences in the same sample as well. This sequence joins TRBV7-6 and TRBJ1-1, with unresolved D. V was cut by 1 base and J by 0 bases, with 6 bases left in between. CDR3 length: 14 amino acids. In germline, CDR1 is SGHVS, CDR2 FNYEAQ. CDR3 residues: CASSLEQLNTEAFF. In DNA form, the CDR3 reads TGTGCCAGCAGCTTAGAGCAGTTGAACACTGAAGCTTTCTTT.

This clone was recorded a few times. The gene calls are TRBV5-5 and TRBJ2-1, with TRBD1 matching over 7 bases. Germline CDR1 reads SGHKS; CDR2 reads YYEKEE (reference sequence). There are 14 residues in the CDR3. With V trimmed by 0 bases and J by 7 bases, 4 bases remained unmatched. Here the CDR3 DNA reads TGTGCCAGCAGCTTGGGGGACAGATTGAATGAGCAGTTCTTC. This sequence encodes CASSLGDRLNEQFF.

Within the sample, this clone is medium-sized. This chain links TRBV2 with TRBJ1-1; D gene uncertain. The germline CDR1 and CDR2 sequences are SNHLY and FYNNEI. CDR3 length: 11 amino acids. The ends were cut back, 7 bases at V and 6 bases at J, with 9 bases in the middle. The CDR3 sequence: CASTLRAEAFF. Here the CDR3 DNA reads TGTGCCAGCACTCTTCGGGCTGAAGCTTTCTTT.

V is TRBV5-6 and J is TRBJ1-2, with a possible D match to TRBD1 (5 bases). V was shortened by 0 bases and J by 5 bases, with 17 bases between the two germline ends. The CDR3 consists of 16 residues. Germline CDR1 reads SGHDT; CDR2 reads YYEEEE. The DNA of the CDR3 is TGTGCCAGCAGCTTGGCGGGGCAGGGTGGGGATTATGGCTACACCTTC. It is translated as CASSLAGQGGDYGYTF. The full variable domain, its missing parts supplied by reference TRBV5-6 and TRBJ1-2, is DAGVTQSPTHLIKTRGQQVTLRCSPKSGHDTVSWYQQALGQGPQFIFQYYEEEERQRGNFPDRFSGHQFPNYSSELNVNALLLGDSALYLCASSLAGQGGDYGYTFGSGTRLTVV.

This chain connects TRBV5-4 to TRBJ1-2; 7 nucleotides agree with TRBD1. Trimming removed 5 bases from V and 6 bases from J; junction bases left unmatched: 7. CDR1 is SGHNT, CDR2 YYREEE, per germline (reference sequence). The CDR3 is made up of 13 amino acids. In DNA, the CDR3 is TGTGCCAGCAGTTCGGGACAGAATAATGGCTACACCTTC. Protein sequence: CASSSGQNNGYTF.

In this sample, this clone turned up once. The V and J genes are TRBV5-1 and TRBJ2-7; 7 bases line up with TRBD1. The CDR3 is 15 residues long. After removal of 0 bases from V and 5 bases from J, the junction contained 8 bases not matched to a gene. CDR1 is SGHRS and CDR2 is YFSETQ in the germline V gene. The chain's CDR3 is CASSLEDRVIDEQYF. CDR3 coding DNA: TGCGCCAGCAGCTTGGAAGACAGGGTAATCGACGAGCAGTACTTC.

The chain carries TRBV27 and TRBJ2-2, with 7 bases that match TRBD1. The CDR3 is 15 amino acids. V shed 0 bases and J 5 bases; nucleotides not matched to a gene: 3. Looked up from germline, CDR1 is MNHEY and CDR2 is SMNVEV (reference sequence). CDR3: CASSLSGTETGELFF. The CDR3 DNA reads as TGTGCCAGCAGTTTATCCGGGACAGAGACCGGGGAGCTGTTTTTT.

The chain has TRBV30 and TRBJ2-7, with 8 bases aligning to TRBD1. Germline CDR1 GTSNPN, CDR2 SVGIG (reference sequence). This CDR3 comprises 13 residues. Trimming took 5 bases from V and 3 from J; bases not matched to a gene: 6. CDR3 DNA sequence: TGTGCCTGGGGAAGAGGACAGGGCTACGAGCAGTACTTC. Translation: CAWGRGQGYEQYF.